Shown below are 24 T cell receptor beta chains from a single sample sequenced in a study of control samples from healthy donors and cancer patients. Sequencing used immunoSEQ multiplex PCR; TCRdb keeps in-frame clones, though not all of them. The data hold 190,000 or so clones, with 90% to 95% observed a single time. Sample: blood. Receptors were obtained from a young man in good health.

CDR3 in DNA: TGTGCCAGCAGATTAAAGGGGACCCAGGGAGGAGGCTACACCTTC. Translating gives CASRLKGTQGGGYTF. The chain recombines TRBV21-1 with TRBJ1-2. TRBV21-1 is a documented pseudogene. The CDR3 has 15 amino acids.

This clone came up once. V gene TRBV2 combines with J gene TRBJ2-1; D remains unclear. Trimming removed 5 bases at V and 2 bases at J, with 19 bases between. This CDR3 has 17 residues. Germline V gene lookup returns CDR1 SNHLY and CDR2 FYNNEI. The CDR3, as DNA: TGTGCCAGCAGTTCCATCAATCCTCTCGGCACCTACAATGAGCAGTTCTTC. It encodes CASSSINPLGTYNEQFF.

This rearrangement joins TRBV29-1 to TRBJ2-5; D may match TRBD1 or TRBD2 (5 bases each). V lost 5 bases, J lost 2 bases, and 18 bases lay in between. The CDR3 consists of 15 residues. The germline V gene encodes CDR1 SQVTM and CDR2 ANQGSEA. The CDR3: CSVKRLGRMQETQYF. CDR3 nucleotide sequence: TGCAGCGTTAAGCGGTTGGGACGAATGCAAGAGACCCAGTACTTC.

Remarks on this clone: Other nucleotide sequences in the sample specify the same CDR3. The rearrangement links TRBV2 to TRBJ1-5, with 8 bases that match TRBD1. CDR1 and CDR2 from the germline V gene are SNHLY and FYNNEI. This CDR3 region has 15 residues. V was pared by 5 bases and J by 0 bases, with 3 bases of the junction left unmatched. DNA of the CDR3: TGTGCCAGCAGTCTGGACAGGGATAGCAATCAGCCCCAGCATTTT. Translation gives CASSLDRDSNQPQHF.

The rearrangement joins TRBV15 to TRBJ2-3, with 9 positions matching TRBD1. V dropped 1 base and J dropped 4; count of bases not matched to a gene: 6. Germline values: CDR1 LNHNV, CDR2 YYDKDF (reference sequence). The CDR3 is 16 residues long. CDR3 in amino acids: CATSRGRDREADTQYF. CDR3 nucleotides: TGTGCCACCAGCAGAGGCCGGGACAGGGAGGCAGATACGCAGTATTTT.

This chain uses TRBV30 with TRBJ2-5, with D uncertain. Per germline, CDR1 GTSNPN and CDR2 SVGIG (reference sequence). V lost 7 bases and J 5 bases, leaving 11 bases between the germline ends. This CDR3 comprises 11 residues. For the CDR3, the DNA is TGTGCCTCTAAGTCTAGGGAGACCCAGTACTTC. Protein: CASKSRETQYF. Drawing the rest from reference TRBV30 and TRBJ2-5, the complete variable domain is SQTIHQWPATLVQPVGSPLSLECTVEGTSNPNLYWYRQAAGRGLQLLFYSVGIGQISSEVPQNLSASRPQDRQFILSSKKLLLSDSGFYLCASKSRETQYFGPGTRLLVL.

This clone was picked up one time. The V gene is TRBV15, the J gene TRBJ2-1; D might be TRBD1 or TRBD2, each matching 5 bases. The CDR3 is made up of 15 amino acids. V lost 5 bases and J 6 bases, leaving 17 bases between the germline ends. CDR1 and CDR2 from the germline V gene are LNHNV and YYDKDF (reference sequence). The CDR3 spells CATSQNRDGGNEQFF. CDR3 nucleotide sequence: TGTGCCACCAGCCAAAACCGGGACGGAGGCAATGAGCAGTTCTTC.

This chain connects TRBV2 to TRBJ1-1; a weak D match, TRBD1 (5 bases). The CDR3 runs to 12 residues. CDR1 and CDR2 from the germline V gene are SNHLY and FYNNEI. The ends were cut back, 7 bases at V and 3 bases at J, with 9 bases in the middle. The CDR3 nucleotides are TGTGCCAGCATTAGGGACTACACTGAAGCTTTCTTT. This translates into CASIRDYTEAFF.

This clone was counted a single time. The gene calls are TRBV7-6 and TRBJ1-5; TRBD1 is a possible D gene (5 bases). V was shortened by 5 bases and J by 0 bases, with 11 bases between the two germline ends. Germline CDR1 and CDR2: SGHVS and FNYEAQ. The CDR3 runs to 15 residues. The CDR3 DNA reads as TGTGCCAGCAGCCGGGACTCATATAGCAATCAGCCCCAGCATTTT. Its translation is CASSRDSYSNQPQHF.

The chain has TRBV24-1 and TRBJ1-2, with D unclear. CDR1 KGHDR and CDR2 SFDVKD come from the germline V gene. Trimming removed 7 bases at V and 3 bases at J, with 11 bases between. This CDR3 has 13 amino acids. CDR3 DNA sequence: TGTGCCACCAGCGACGGACCGTACTATGGCTACACCTTC. Translating it yields CATSDGPYYGYTF.

About this clone: The sample carries other DNA sequences with the same CDR3. The chain uses TRBV9 and TRBJ2-2; no firm D call. V was trimmed by 3 bases and J by 3 bases, leaving 9 bases between them. The germline gives CDR1 SGDLS, CDR2 YYNGEE. The CDR3 sequence is 14 residues long. The CDR3 nucleotides read TGTGCCAGCAGCGCTACGACCCACACCGGGGAGCTGTTTTTT. Protein sequence: CASSATTHTGELFF.

This clone was counted a single time. The chain links TRBV2 to TRBJ1-2; D is undetermined. This CDR3 has 14 residues. Germline values: CDR1 SNHLY, CDR2 FYNNEI. The V end lost 4 bases, the J end lost 6 bases, and 15 bases lay between the germline ends. CDR3 residues: CASSVRWGNDGYTF. The CDR3 nucleotides are TGTGCCAGCAGTGTCAGGTGGGGAAACGATGGCTACACCTTC.

This chain uses TRBV12-3 or TRBV12-4 with TRBJ2-7, with no clear D. V lost 3 bases to trimming and J lost 6 bases, with 12 bases between them. There are 13 residues in the CDR3. The CDR3 loop reads CASSFLSLGEQYF. In nucleotides, the CDR3 is TGTGCCAGCAGTTTCCTTAGCCTCGGCGAGCAGTACTTC.

On this clone: Other nucleotide sequences from this sample produce the same CDR3. The chain couples TRBV5-1 to TRBJ2-7; D is ambiguous. The CDR3 extends over 11 amino acids. The germline gives CDR1 SGHRS, CDR2 YFSETQ. Trimming pared 0 bases from V and 7 bases from J, leaving 5 bases between. The CDR3 protein is CASSLAGEQYF. CDR3 nucleotides: TGCGCCAGCAGCTTGGCAGGAGAGCAGTACTTC.

This clone was seen only once. This chain links TRBV18 with TRBJ2-3; D not certain. The germline V gene has CDR1 KGHSH and CDR2 LQKENI. V was clipped by 3 bases and J by 1 base, with 8 bases between them. This CDR3 contains 14 residues. CDR3 amino acids: CASSPMYGTDTQYF. In nucleotides, the CDR3 is TGTGCCAGCTCACCTATGTACGGCACAGATACGCAGTATTTT.

V and J are TRBV3-1 (or the pseudogene TRBV3-2) and TRBJ2-1; no clear D. Germline V gene data show CDR1 as LGHDT and CDR2 as YNNKEL (reference sequence). The CDR3 spans 14 residues. V was cut by 0 bases and J by 4 bases, with 7 bases left in between. CDR3 coding DNA: TGTGCCAGCAGCCAAGAATCAGGTTACAATGAGCAGTTCTTC. It translates to CASSQESGYNEQFF.

The V gene is TRBV5-1, the J gene TRBJ2-5, with 11 bases fitting TRBD1. Germline V lookup: CDR1 SGHRS, CDR2 YFSETQ. V lost 4 bases, J lost 5 bases, and 13 bases stayed unmatched. The CDR3 is 17 amino acids. This CDR3 is CASSPTAAGTGGETQYF. The DNA of the CDR3 is TGCGCCAGCAGCCCCACCGCCGCCGGGACAGGGGGTGAGACCCAGTACTTC.

The chain combines TRBV5-5 with TRBJ1-5; TRBD1 aligns across 11 bases. Germline assignment: CDR1 SGHKS and CDR2 YYEKEE (reference sequence). The V gene end was trimmed by 2 bases and the J gene end by 6 bases; junction bases not matched to a gene: 4. This CDR3 comprises 15 residues. The CDR3 region has the DNA TGTGCCAGCAGCTTTTCCGGGACAGGGGGTCAGCCCCAGCATTTT. Translated: CASSFSGTGGQPQHF.

The chain combines TRBV15 with TRBJ2-5; D unresolved. Germline V gives CDR1 LNHNV, CDR2 YYDKDF (reference sequence). V gave up 0 bases and J gave up 11 bases, with 16 bases separating them. The CDR3 has 14 residues. CDR3 nucleotides: TGTGCCACCAGCAGAGATGAAGCAGCTCCATTTCAGTACTTC. The encoded protein is CATSRDEAAPFQYF.

The V gene is TRBV28, the J gene TRBJ1-5; D is undetermined. V lost 7 bases to trimming and J lost 0 bases, with 13 bases between them. Germline CDR1 is MDHEN and CDR2 is SYDVKM. This CDR3 is 15 amino acids long. The chain's CDR3 is CASMTRASSNQPQHF. The CDR3, as DNA: TGTGCCAGCATGACTCGGGCGAGTAGCAATCAGCCCCAGCATTTT.

This rearrangement joins TRBV28 to TRBJ1-2, with D possibly being TRBD1 (6 bases). Germline values: CDR1 MDHEN, CDR2 SYDVKM. The CDR3 is 16 amino acids. V dropped 1 base and J dropped 5 bases, with 17 bases sitting between them. The CDR3 protein is CASSLYSLGGPYGYTF. As DNA, the CDR3 is TGTGCCAGCAGTTTATATAGCCTCGGGGGCCCTTATGGCTACACCTTC.

V usage is TRBV12-3 or TRBV12-4 and J usage is TRBJ2-1; D is uncertain. Trimming took 2 bases from V and 7 from J, leaving 6 bases between them. The CDR3 spans 12 residues. The CDR3 reads CASSLPINEQFF. CDR3 DNA sequence: TGTGCCAGCAGTTTACCCATAAATGAGCAGTTCTTC.

CDR3 nucleotides: TGCGCCAGCAGCCAGGCAGGGGCCTACGAGCAGTACTTC. It specifies CASSQAGAYEQYF. The genes are TRBV4-1 and TRBJ2-7, with a possible D match to TRBD1 (6 bases). Germline-derived CDR1 and CDR2 are MGHRA and YSYEKL. The germline V and J ends were trimmed by 3 bases and 2 bases, with 8 bases remaining between them. CDR3 length: 13 amino acids.

The chain employs TRBV5-1 and TRBJ2-1; 9 bases align to TRBD2. The CDR3 loop spans 14 amino acids. Trimming cost V 7 bases and J 3 bases; bases outside gene matches: 5. Looked up from germline, CDR1 is SGHRS and CDR2 is YFSETQ. CDR3 in amino acids: CASSGGGGYNEQFF. The CDR3 DNA reads TGCGCCAGCTCCGGCGGGGGGGGCTACAATGAGCAGTTCTTC.